The 15 T cell receptor beta chains listed next were all sequenced from one sample in a study of read filtering for tumor transcriptome and immune sequencing. From around 440 ng of RNA, a library with molecular barcoded alpha/delta and beta/gamma adaptors was made. TCRdb itself ran the reads through MiXCR, one entry per CDR3 protein. The sample holds around 130,000 distinct CDR3 sequences, 10% to 15% seen once. Specimen: a population of CD138-negative cells sorted from bone marrow. All receptors derive from a donor at least 40 years old with multiple myeloma.

This chain uses TRBV10-3 with TRBJ2-5; 7 nucleotides agree with TRBD1. The CDR3 extends over 14 amino acids. Germline V gene lookup returns CDR1 ENHRY and CDR2 SYGVKD. Trimming cost V 2 bases and J 2 bases; bases outside gene matches: 2. The CDR3 protein is CAISEDRDQETQYF. In DNA form, the CDR3 reads TGTGCCATCAGTGAGGACAGGGATCAAGAGACCCAGTACTTC.

The table lists this clonotype with a few counts. The chain is built from TRBV20-1 and TRBJ2-5; the match to TRBD1 covers 8 bases. The length of the CDR3 is 16 residues. CDR1 is DFQATT, CDR2 SNEGSKA, per germline (reference sequence). V trimming: 1 base; J trimming: 4 bases; junction bases outside the gene matches: 11. DNA of the CDR3: TGCAGTGCTAGAGCCACCGGGACAGGAGAAAGAGAGACCCAGTACTTC. Translation gives CSARATGTGERETQYF.

J is TRBJ2-6 and V is TRBV19; D perhaps matches TRBD1 (6 bases). V was trimmed by 10 bases and J by 2 bases, leaving 15 bases between them. The CDR3 extends over 15 amino acids. CDR1 is LNHDA, CDR2 SQIVND, per germline (reference sequence). CDR3 DNA: TGTGCCACTGGGGCAGGGGCCCCTGGGGCCAACGTCCTGACTTTC. It specifies CATGAGAPGANVLTF.

This clonotype has ten or more counts. The chain is built from TRBV12-3 or TRBV12-4 and TRBJ2-2, with TRBD1 as a possible D gene (6 bases). This CDR3 spans 14 amino acids. With 3 bases removed from V and 4 bases from J, the gap between germline ends came to 9 bases. The CDR3 DNA reads TGTGCCAGCAGTTTGATACAGGGCACCGGGGAGCTGTTTTTT. As protein: CASSLIQGTGELFF.

This chain connects TRBV5-1 to TRBJ2-3; D remains ambiguous. Germline CDR1 SGHRS, CDR2 YFSETQ. There are 14 residues in the CDR3. Trimming shortened V by 4 bases and J by 0 bases, and 9 bases separated the two germline ends. The CDR3 DNA reads TGCGCCAGCAGCCAGGACCCTAGCACAGATACGCAGTATTTT. This encodes CASSQDPSTDTQYF.

Comment on this clonotype: The CDR3 ends on some other residue instead of the conserved phenylalanine or tryptophan, so this is likely a read error. This chain links TRBV11-2 with TRBJ1-5; maybe TRBD1 (5 bases). CDR1 SGHAT and CDR2 FQNNGV come from the germline V gene. This CDR3 has 14 amino acids. Trimming stripped 4 bases from V and 6 bases from J, with 13 bases between. The DNA of the CDR3 is TGTGCCAGCAGCTACGCCCAGGGAGGTCAGCCCCAGCATCTT. Its protein product is CASSYAQGGQPQHL.

This clonotype was observed a few times. A much larger clone is a single base away; this may be a read error. The V gene is TRBV5-1, the J gene TRBJ1-1; D not certain. The CDR3 covers 14 residues. Trimming cost V 0 bases and J 3 bases, with 9 bases left between them. Per the germline V gene, CDR1 is SGHRS and CDR2 is YFSETQ. CDR3 protein: CASSLDSMDTEAFF. As DNA, the CDR3 is TGCGCCAGCAGCTTGGACTCTATGGACACTGAAGCTTTCTTT.

This clonotype was recorded at least ten times. This chain links TRBV7-6 with TRBJ2-3; a weak D match, TRBD1 (5 bases). This CDR3 has 14 residues. The germline V and J ends were trimmed by 5 bases and 4 bases, with 13 bases remaining between them. Germline CDR1 SGHVS, CDR2 FNYEAQ. The CDR3 nucleotides read TGTGCCAGCAGCCCGACTGGACACCCAGATACGCAGTATTTT. It codes for CASSPTGHPDTQYF.

Comment on this clonotype: This could be a read error, since a much larger clone is one nucleotide away. The chain is built from TRBV5-1 and TRBJ2-1; TRBD2 matches at 8 bases. The CDR3 is made up of 13 amino acids. Germline CDR1 SGHRS, CDR2 YFSETQ. V shed 10 bases, J shed 6 bases, and the junction held 9 bases outside the gene matches. The CDR3: CAGKGLVSNEQFF. The CDR3, as DNA: TGCGCCGGCAAGGGACTAGTCTCCAATGAGCAGTTCTTC.

Details on this clonotype: A much larger clonotype is one base distant, so this may be a read error. This rearrangement joins TRBV11-1 to TRBJ2-7; D gene unclear. There are 14 residues in the CDR3. Trimming removed 6 bases from V and 8 bases from J, with 20 bases in between. Germline CDR1 is SGHAT and CDR2 is FQDESV (reference sequence). CDR3 residues: CASSTNSEGIQQYF. CDR3 in DNA: TGTGCCAGCAGTACGAACTCCGAAGGGATACAGCAGTACTTC.

Ten or more counts support this clonotype. This chain connects TRBV20-1 to TRBJ2-7, with D perhaps matching TRBD1 (5 bases). The CDR3 spans 15 residues. CDR1 DFQATT and CDR2 SNEGSKA come from the germline V gene (reference sequence). V gave up 3 bases and J gave up 3 bases, with 18 bases separating them. Here the CDR3 reads CSASSGKQGRYEQYF. CDR3 DNA: TGCAGTGCTAGTTCAGGAAAGCAGGGTCGCTACGAGCAGTACTTC.

A few counts support this clonotype. A clone one base away is much larger, so this may be a read error. This chain links TRBV5-1 with TRBJ2-1; maybe TRBD2 (6 bases). Germline V gives CDR1 SGHRS, CDR2 YFSETQ. This CDR3 comprises 16 residues. Trimming left V 4 bases short and J 1 base short, with 15 bases between. This CDR3 reads CASSRGAVTSYNEQFF. CDR3 DNA: TGCGCCAGCAGCCGCGGGGCAGTAACATCCTACAATGAGCAGTTCTTC.

As concerns this clonotype: This sequence may be a read error, since a much larger clone differs from it by one base. The rearrangement links TRBV20-1 to TRBJ1-6; no reliable D call. There are 13 residues in the CDR3. From germline, CDR1 is DFQATT and CDR2 SNEGSKA (reference sequence). The CDR3 DNA reads as TGCAGTGCTCCCCGGGAGATTGAGGTTGGAGATTTCTTT. The encoded protein is CSAPREIEVGDFF.

There are many counts of this clonotype. The J gene is TRBJ2-5, the V gene TRBV11-2; 7 nucleotides line up with TRBD2. Per the germline V gene, CDR1 is SGHAT and CDR2 is FQNNGV. The CDR3 is 15 amino acids. Trimming took 3 bases from V and 2 from J; bases not matched to a gene: 6. CDR3 nucleotides: TGTGCCAGCAGCTTCGGGACTATCTCACAAGAGACCCAGTACTTC. Translating it yields CASSFGTISQETQYF.

A word on this clonotype: No conserved phenylalanine or tryptophan is present at the end of the CDR3, so a read error is the likely explanation. This chain connects TRBV20-1 to TRBJ1-5; D is unclear. Germline V gene sequence: CDR1 DFQATT, CDR2 SNEGSKA (reference sequence). The CDR3 loop spans 12 amino acids. The V and J ends lost 6 bases and 2 bases respectively, with 8 bases between them. Written as DNA, the CDR3 is TGCAGTGCCGACACTGGCAATCAGCCCCAGCATTCT. Protein product: CSADTGNQPQHS.